A selection of T cell receptor beta chains follows, all from one sample in a study of CD4+ T cells in melanoma. Data came from immunoSEQ multiplex PCR; TCRdb stores just in-frame clones and leaves some out. This sample has over 5,500 clones, with about 70% found just once. Material: cells from a culture (not recorded whether cultured in vitro). The receptor set was obtained from a human donor with melanoma. Each CDR3 is given with its conserved first and last residue. A D gene is named only where the DNA matches it firmly.

TRBJ1-1,TRBV28,-,CASSPQGYSWNTEAFF
TRBJ2-1,TRBV4-1,-,CASSQDPYRIAVNEQFF
TRBJ1-1,TRBV13,-,CASSLRDTLSNTEAFF
TRBJ1-1,TRBV25-1,-,CASSELGTEAFF
TRBJ1-5,TRBV27,-,CASSGTRDQPQHF
TRBJ2-7,TRBV28,-,CASSSLRDGLYEQYF
TRBJ1-5,TRBV4-1,-,CASSQGIERSNQPQHF
TRBJ1-2,TRBV30,TRBD1,CAWQGAANYGYTF
TRBJ1-4,TRBV28,-,CASRREIGEKLFF
TRBJ2-1,TRBV5-1,-,CASSLRTGYNEQFF
TRBJ2-2,TRBV7-2,-,CASSLEDTGELFF
TRBJ2-1,TRBV10-3,-,CAISDPPTHNEQFF
TRBJ2-4,TRBV6-5,-,CAKSTGIAKNIQYF
TRBJ1-2,TRBV7-9,-,CASSLGGDGYTF
TRBJ2-7,TRBV7-9,-,CASSISGRSYEQYF
TRBJ2-1,TRBV30,-,CAWRIGGIYNEQFF
TRBJ1-6,TRBV27,-,CASSFRRVASPLHF
TRBJ2-3,TRBV2,TRBD1,CASTKASGQGTDTQYF
TRBJ1-1,TRBV7-9,-,CASSSGDLMNTEAFF
TRBJ1-3,TRBV4-1,-,CASSQEPRVDGNTIYF
TRBJ2-7,TRBV2,TRBD1,CASSERVTGTGAPF
TRBJ1-2,TRBV12-2,-,CASRGRLGDPF
TRBJ1-6,TRBV6-2/TRBV6-3,-,CASSYTGRNSPLHF
TRBJ2-2,TRBV30,-,CAWSPIEPGELFF
TRBJ2-3,TRBV18,-,CASSPSPLTSTADTQYF
TRBJ2-2,TRBV12-3/TRBV12-4,-,CASSLTNTGELFF
TRBJ2-7,TRBV10-3,-,CAISDGEGDHEQYF
TRBJ2-7,TRBV2,-,CASSRTANSYEQYF
TRBJ1-4,TRBV7-9,TRBD1,CASSQGAGNEKLFF
TRBJ2-7,TRBV5-6,-,CASSGAPGSMYEQYF
TRBJ2-5,TRBV5-1,-,CASSLQETQYF
TRBJ2-6,TRBV7-8,-,CASSLGRSGANVLTF
TRBJ1-5,TRBV5-1,-,CAISYPGGSPRPQHF
TRBJ2-5,TRBV29-1,-,CSVVKELSGETQYF
TRBJ2-5,TRBV28,TRBD2,CASSTGGWTQYF
TRBJ1-3,TRBV10-3,-,CAIRPPSGNTIYF
TRBJ1-5,TRBV29-1,TRBD1,CSVDRTGRHF
TRBJ1-1,TRBV15,-,CATSSGENTEAFF
TRBJ2-7,TRBV7-9,-,CASRISDYEQYF
TRBJ2-5,TRBV15,-,CATSRGPTEKGGSKETQYF
TRBJ2-3,TRBV7-3,-,CASSLGGRTDTQYF
TRBJ2-5,TRBV29-1,-,CSVTMWGEGQETQYF
TRBJ2-5,TRBV13,-,CASSSGEETQYF
TRBJ1-2,TRBV6-1,-,CASSEVGDYGYTF
TRBJ2-1,TRBV27,-,CASSQGNEQFF
TRBJ1-5,TRBV6-2/TRBV6-3,-,CASSYGALSQPQHF
TRBJ1-5,TRBV5-5,-,CASSLDTVQPQHF
TRBJ2-7,TRBV2,-,CASGTTFSYEQYF
TRBJ2-1,TRBV6-5,TRBD1,CASSPDRDKQFF
TRBJ2-5,TRBV5-1,TRBD1,CASSTGQVETQYF